Below, 16 T cell receptor beta chains from the same sample are listed, as sequenced in a study of blood T cells in healthy people across ages. For the second PCR, which ran for about 7 to 11 cycles, a sample-barcoded 5' primer and a J-beta primer mix were used. TCRdb processed the 5' RACE reads anew with MiXCR; each CDR3 protein has one entry. This repertoire shows about 570,000 distinct CDR3 sequences, about 26% found once; its top ten account for 15% to 20%. Sequencing input: blood. The receptors derive from a woman between 70 and 85 years old in good health.

In its sample, this clonotype was seen a few times. The rearrangement joins TRBV6-4 to TRBJ1-5; D is possibly TRBD1 (5 bases). This CDR3 has 15 residues. Germline CDR1 and CDR2: MRHNA and SNTAGT. Trimming took off 8 bases at V and 0 bases at J, with 14 bases between the two ends. The CDR3: CASDSLRYSNQPQHF. As DNA, the CDR3 is TGTGCCAGCGACAGTCTTCGATATAGCAATCAGCCCCAGCATTTT.

This clonotype appeared a few times. The CDR3 loop is CSVGGGGDTEAFF. DNA for the CDR3: TGCAGCGTTGGGGGGGGTGGGGACACTGAAGCTTTCTTT. The chain employs TRBV29-1 and TRBJ1-1; TRBD1 might be the D (5 bases). V lost 4 bases and J lost 3, with 12 bases in between. This CDR3 contains 13 residues. Germline assignment: CDR1 SQVTM and CDR2 ANQGSEA. The full variable domain, its missing parts supplied by reference TRBV29-1 and TRBJ1-1, is SAVISQKPSRDICQRGTSLTIQCQVDSQVTMMFWYRQQPGQSLTLIATANQGSEATYESGFVIDKFPISRPNLTFSTLTVSNMSPEDSSIYLCSVGGGGDTEAFFGQGTRLTVV.

This chain connects TRBV7-2 to TRBJ2-3; TRBD2 might be the D (6 bases). V lost 7 bases to trimming and J lost 0 bases, with 14 bases between them. The germline CDR1 and CDR2 sequences are SGHTA and FQGNSA. The CDR3 covers 15 residues. This chain's CDR3 is CASNLGAGSTDTQYF. The DNA for the CDR3 is TGTGCCAGCAACCTTGGGGCGGGGAGCACAGATACGCAGTATTTT.

The chain recombines TRBV20-1 with TRBJ2-5, with 10 bases lining up with TRBD2. The end of the DNA aligns better with TRBJ2-1, so the J call may be wrong. Per the germline V gene, CDR1 is DFQATT and CDR2 is SNEGSKA (reference sequence). There are 15 residues in the CDR3. The CDR3: CSARRASGSHNEQFF. The CDR3 DNA reads TGCAGTGCTCGGAGGGCTAGCGGGAGCCACAATGAGCAGTTCTTC.

The chain uses TRBV29-1 and TRBJ1-2, with a weak D call TRBD1 (5 bases). Germline V gives CDR1 SQVTM, CDR2 ANQGSEA. Trimming removed 1 base from V and 7 bases from J, with 19 bases in between. This CDR3 has 15 residues. In DNA form, the CDR3 reads TGCAGCGTTGAAGGTAGCATTCAGGGCGAGGTTGGCTACACCTTC. It is translated as CSVEGSIQGEVGYTF.

V usage is TRBV20-1 and J usage is TRBJ2-7; possibly TRBD1 for D (6 bases). Trimming pared 3 bases from V and 7 bases from J, leaving 13 bases between. CDR3 size: 12 residues. In germline, CDR1 is DFQATT, CDR2 SNEGSKA (reference sequence). The CDR3 here is CSASRGLLEQYF. CDR3 sequence (DNA): TGCAGTGCTAGCAGGGGCCTACTTGAGCAGTACTTC.

This chain uses TRBV12-5 with TRBJ1-1; D gene unclear. Germline V gene sequence: CDR1 LGHNT, CDR2 FRNRAP. This CDR3 has 13 residues. V lost 7 bases to trimming and J lost 7 bases, with 16 bases between them. The CDR3 is CASAMPGKGEAFF. DNA of the CDR3: TGTGCTAGTGCTATGCCGGGTAAGGGTGAAGCTTTCTTT.

The CDR3 DNA is TGTGCCAGCAGTGAACAACCCCAAGAGACCCAGTACTTC. Protein product: CASSEQPQETQYF. The V call is TRBV25-1, the J call TRBJ2-5; D gene unclear. CDR1 and CDR2 (germline): MGHDK, SYGVNS. The CDR3 contains 13 residues. V was cut by 2 bases and J by 1 base, with 5 bases left in between. The full variable domain, its missing parts supplied by reference TRBV25-1 and TRBJ2-5, is EADIYQTPRYLVIGTGKKITLECSQTMGHDKMYWYQQDPGMELHLIHYSYGVNSTEKGDLSSESTVSRIRTEHFPLTLESARPSHTSQYLCASSEQPQETQYFGPGTRLLVL.

The chain couples TRBV19 to TRBJ2-5, with 11 bases aligning to TRBD1. The V segment lost 7 bases and the J segment 4 bases; nucleotides outside the gene matches: 11. Germline V gene data show CDR1 as LNHDA and CDR2 as SQIVND (reference sequence). The CDR3 runs 16 residues. For the CDR3, the DNA is TGTGCCAGTACGCTTCGCGGACAGGGGGCGGGAGAGACCCAGTACTTC. Residues: CASTLRGQGAGETQYF.

The chain couples TRBV29-1 to TRBJ2-3, with TRBD2 matching 8 bases. From germline, CDR1 is SQVTM and CDR2 ANQGSEA. This CDR3 is built from 16 residues. Trimming took 7 bases from V and 1 from J; bases not matched to a gene: 13. CDR3: CSAPGIRRGGTDTQYF. The CDR3 DNA follows: TGCAGCGCCCCAGGGATTCGGCGGGGGGGCACAGATACGCAGTATTTT.

This clonotype was detected a few times. V and J are TRBV20-1 and TRBJ1-4; 7 nucleotides align to TRBD1. V was clipped by 5 bases and J by 3 bases; unmatched bases: 9. Per germline, CDR1 DFQATT and CDR2 SNEGSKA (reference sequence). The CDR3 is 15 residues long. The DNA of the CDR3 is TGCAGTGCTCCAGATCGGACAGGCTCTAATGAAAAACTGTTTTTT. This translates into CSAPDRTGSNEKLFF.

In its sample, this clonotype was seen many times. The genes are TRBV20-1 and TRBJ2-3, with 10 bases that match TRBD2. The CDR3 is 13 amino acids. Germline CDR1 reads DFQATT; CDR2 reads SNEGSKA (reference sequence). J was trimmed by 14 bases and V by 2 bases; bases with no gene match: 10. The DNA for the CDR3 is TGCAGTGCTAGACTAGCGGGGGCGCAAAGGGGGTATTTT. This sequence encodes CSARLAGAQRGYF.

This clonotype showed up just once. The CDR3 sequence is CASSHGTGGTSPLHF. The CDR3 region has the DNA TGCGCCAGCAGCCATGGGACAGGGGGTACTTCACCCCTCCACTTT. The chain uses TRBV5-1 and TRBJ1-6, with 11 bases aligning to TRBD1. The ends lost 4 bases at V and 9 bases at J; junction bases unmatched: 6. This CDR3 region has 15 residues. Germline V gene lookup returns CDR1 SGHRS and CDR2 YFSETQ.

In its sample, this clonotype was seen a few times. This chain links TRBV7-2 with TRBJ1-2; 11 bases agree with TRBD1. CDR1 is SGHTA and CDR2 is FQGNSA in the germline V gene. The length of the CDR3 is 14 residues. The trim removed 7 bases at V and 3 bases at J, leaving 4 bases unmatched. CDR3 in amino acids: CASTWTGGHYGYTF. CDR3 DNA: TGTGCCAGCACCTGGACAGGGGGCCACTATGGCTACACCTTC.

The chain is built from TRBV7-9 and TRBJ2-1, with 7 bases aligning to TRBD2. Gene TRBJ2-7 matches the end of the DNA better, so the J call may be wrong. The germline CDR1 and CDR2 sequences are SEHNR and FQNEAQ (reference sequence). The CDR3 is 14 amino acids. This CDR3 is CASWGGPRGDEQYF. The CDR3 nucleotides read TGTGCCAGCTGGGGAGGGCCAAGAGGCGACGAGCAGTACTTC.

This clonotype was detected many times. The chain employs TRBV9 and TRBJ2-5, with unresolved D. V lost 0 bases and J lost 3, with 0 bases in between. This CDR3 comprises 11 residues. Germline V gene data show CDR1 as SGDLS and CDR2 as YYNGEE. This chain's CDR3 is CASSVEETQYF. The DNA of the CDR3 is TGTGCCAGCAGCGTAGAAGAGACCCAGTACTTC.